Below, one T cell receptor (beta chain) is given with its context. What it binds is unknown. A sample-barcoded 5' primer and a J-beta primer mix were used in a second PCR of roughly 6 to 11 cycles. MiXCR, applied by TCRdb to the 5' RACE reads, yields one record per CDR3 protein. The data contain about 1.8 million distinct CDR3 sequences, 49% of them singletons. Isolation per sample recovered at least 6 million PBMCs. This record belongs to a study of blood T cells in healthy people across ages. Study in general: Template switching picked up about one barcoded beta molecule for each two T cells.

Points from the study as a whole: Diversity of TCR beta per million T cells declined in a roughly linear way with age.

Trimming removed 6 bases from V and 1 base from J, with 10 bases in between. Germline CDR1 reads MNHEY; CDR2 reads SVGEGT. The length of the CDR3 is 14 residues. The chain links TRBV6-2 or TRBV6-3 to TRBJ1-5, with D possibly being TRBD1 (6 bases). The source material was blood. The TCR originated in a woman aged 40 to 49 in good health. CDR3 in amino acids: CASRRTASNQPQHF. In DNA form, the CDR3 reads TGTGCCAGCAGGAGGACAGCGAGCAATCAGCCCCAGCATTTT.